Sequencing of this T cell receptor (beta chain) was carried out in a study of glioma-infiltrating T cells after dendritic cell vaccination. Study summary: Monocyte-derived dendritic cells, cultured seven days with IL-4 and GM-CSF, were pulsed with autologous tumor lysate.

Only patients with spare fresh-frozen tumor and over two years of follow-up were included. J lost 8 bases, V lost 3 bases, and 8 bases had no gene match. The CDR3 sequence is 14 residues long. Per the germline V gene, CDR1 is SGDLS and CDR2 is YYNGEE. The PCR used 60 V beta and 13 J beta primers. Repertoires were generated with immunoSEQ multiplex PCR, while TCRdb's copy carries only in-frame clones and drops some. The data contain 40,000 or so clones, almost 85% of them singletons. The rearrangement links TRBV9 to TRBJ2-3; 8 positions match TRBD1. The receptor's source is a human donor with glioblastoma. This specimen consisted of blood, obtained before dendritic cell vaccination. CDR3 nucleotide sequence: TGTGCCAGCAGCGCACCCAGGGGGCCTCTTACGCAGTATTTT. This codes for CASSAPRGPLTQYF.